The 14 T cell receptor beta chains reported below all come from one sample, sequenced in a study of T cells in Graves' hyperthyroidism and ophthalmopathy. RNA transcripts gave rise to amplified TCR beta CDR3 regions. HTBI primers were employed in a first-round RT-PCR of the TCR CDR3. TCRdb called the multiplex PCR reads again in MiXCR, with one record for every CDR3 protein. The data show fewer than 900,000 distinct CDR3 sequences, with about 17% seen just once and approximately 8.4% held by the top ten. Sample: blood. Receptors originate from a man in his late teens or twenties with Graves' hyperthyroidism.

V and J are TRBV28 and TRBJ1-1; weak D call: TRBD1 (5 bases). In germline, CDR1 is MDHEN, CDR2 SYDVKM. Trimming stripped 1 base from V and 2 bases from J, with 11 bases between. CDR3 size: 15 residues. The CDR3 coding sequence is TGTGCCAGCAGTTTATCGGGACTTTTTAACACTGAAGCTTTCTTT. Translating gives CASSLSGLFNTEAFF.

This clonotype was recorded many times. The rearrangement uses TRBV19 and TRBJ2-1; the match to TRBD2 covers 10 bases. CDR3 length equals 14 residues. Per germline, CDR1 LNHDA and CDR2 SQIVND (reference sequence). V dropped 3 bases and J dropped 6; count of bases not matched to a gene: 2. DNA of the CDR3: TGTGCCAGTAGTATCAGCGGGAGGGCCAATGAGCAGTTCTTC. Translation gives CASSISGRANEQFF.

The chain carries TRBV24-1 and TRBJ1-4; a possible D gene is TRBD1 (5 bases). Trimming cost V 3 bases and J 7 bases, with 14 bases left between them. This CDR3 has 15 amino acids. Germline lookup yields CDR1 KGHDR and CDR2 SFDVKD. The CDR3 bases are TGTGCCACCAGTGATCCGCGGGACTCAGGTGAAAAACTGTTTTTT. Protein: CATSDPRDSGEKLFF.

This clonotype was counted at least ten times. V is TRBV7-9 and J is TRBJ1-5; no definite D call. Trimming shortened V by 5 bases and J by 6 bases, and 14 bases separated the two germline ends. CDR1 and CDR2 from the germline V gene are SEHNR and FQNEAQ (reference sequence). The CDR3 is 14 amino acids. As DNA, the CDR3 is TGTGCCAGCAGCCCAGAAGGTAGAGGTCAGCCCCAGCATTTT. This codes for CASSPEGRGQPQHF.

The rearrangement joins TRBV6-4 to TRBJ2-3; TRBD2 agrees at 9 bases. Germline loops: CDR1 MRHNA, CDR2 SNTAGT. This CDR3 spans 16 amino acids. V trimming: 5 bases; J trimming: 4 bases; junction bases outside the gene matches: 10. The CDR3 is CASSPLLAGRADTQYF. Written as DNA, the CDR3 is TGTGCCAGCAGTCCCCTCCTAGCGGGAAGGGCAGATACGCAGTATTTT.

The chain carries TRBV6-1 and TRBJ1-3; D unclear. From germline, CDR1 is MNHNS and CDR2 SASEGT. V gave up 5 bases and J gave up 10 bases, with 18 bases separating them. The CDR3 is made up of 14 amino acids. The CDR3 loop reads CASSTTYREGTIYF. CDR3 in DNA: TGTGCCAGCAGTACAACGTATAGAGAAGGGACCATATATTTT.

This clonotype occurred a few times. This sequence joins TRBV12-3 or TRBV12-4 and TRBJ2-7, with 7 bases lining up with TRBD2. V shed 6 bases, J shed 3 bases, and the junction held 8 bases outside the gene matches. CDR3 length: 14 residues. Here the CDR3 reads CASRGGGGGYEQYF. The CDR3 DNA sequence: TGTGCCAGCAGGGGTGGGGGGGGGGGCTACGAGCAGTACTTC.

This clonotype was recorded at least ten times. The chain has TRBV7-2 and TRBJ2-3, with D uncertain. Germline V lookup: CDR1 SGHTA, CDR2 FQGNSA. The CDR3 is made up of 10 amino acids. V lost 8 bases, J lost 3 bases, and 3 bases lay in between. The CDR3 region has the DNA TGTGCCAGCGGTACAGATACGCAGTATTTT. Its protein is CASGTDTQYF.

The sample holds many counts of this clonotype. The genes are TRBV29-1 and TRBJ2-7; D is undetermined. CDR1 and CDR2 (germline): SQVTM, ANQGSEA. The CDR3 runs to 11 residues. Trimming stripped 4 bases from V and 0 bases from J, with 4 bases between. The CDR3 nucleotides are TGCAGCGTTGGCGCCTCCTACGAGCAGTACTTC. Protein product: CSVGASYEQYF.

There are many counts of this clonotype. This chain connects TRBV2 to TRBJ1-1; D not resolved. Germline V gene sequence: CDR1 SNHLY, CDR2 FYNNEI. The germline V and J ends were trimmed by 7 bases and 3 bases, with 6 bases remaining between them. CDR3 length: 11 residues. CDR3: CASNRDTEAFF. The CDR3 DNA follows: TGTGCCAGCAACCGGGACACTGAAGCTTTCTTT.

This clonotype showed up many times. V and J are TRBV5-5 and TRBJ2-7, with 9 nucleotides matching TRBD1. CDR1 is SGHKS, CDR2 YYEKEE, per germline (reference sequence). The CDR3 runs to 15 residues. The V and J ends lost 3 bases and 0 bases, in that order; junction bases with no gene match: 4. The chain's CDR3 is CASSWGTGSSYEQYF. The DNA for the CDR3 is TGTGCCAGCAGCTGGGGGACAGGGAGCTCCTACGAGCAGTACTTC.

In its sample, this clonotype was seen many times. The chain is built from TRBV6-1 and TRBJ2-7; 9 bases are shared with TRBD1. J lost 5 bases, V lost 6 bases, and 11 bases had no gene match. From germline, CDR1 is MNHNS and CDR2 SASEGT. This CDR3 is built from 15 residues. This CDR3 reads CASRRQGVLHNEQYF. In nucleotides, the CDR3 is TGTGCCAGCAGAAGACAGGGGGTCCTCCACAACGAGCAGTACTTC.

In its sample, this clonotype was seen a few times. The J gene is TRBJ2-1, the V gene TRBV12-3 or TRBV12-4; D is undetermined. The V end lost 6 bases, the J end lost 10 bases, and 13 bases lay between the germline ends. The CDR3 spans 12 residues. CDR3 sequence (DNA): TGTGCCAGCAGACAAAGCTCCAGCGAGCAGTTCTTC. Translated: CASRQSSSEQFF.

As DNA, the CDR3 is TGTGCCAGCAGCTTAGCCCCTCGGCTAGCGGGAGGGAACCAAGAGACCCAGTACTTC. Its translation: CASSLAPRLAGGNQETQYF. The chain links TRBV11-1 to TRBJ2-5; 12 bases agree with TRBD2. Germline V lookup: CDR1 SGHAT, CDR2 FQDESV (reference sequence). The V and J ends lost 0 bases and 0 bases, in that order; junction bases with no gene match: 8. The length of the CDR3 is 19 residues.